The 21 T cell receptor beta chains given below trace back to one sample, sequenced in a study of T-cell reconstitution after alpha-beta-depleted transplantation in children. Construction of the TCRbeta library involved unique molecular identifiers. TCRdb used MiXCR to reprocess the PCR reads, holding one entry per CDR3 protein. The table includes over 150,000 distinct CDR3 sequences, around 10% detected once. The sequencing here drew on PBMCs, taken before TCRalphabeta/CD19-depleted stem cell transplant. These receptors came from a boy aged 2 to 9 with acute myeloid leukemia, due to receive a stem cell transplant.

This clonotype was counted at least ten times. The chain recombines TRBV28 with TRBJ1-1, with D possibly being TRBD1 (6 bases). The CDR3 spans 12 residues. V was shortened by 7 bases and J by 4 bases, with 10 bases between the two germline ends. Per germline, CDR1 MDHEN and CDR2 SYDVKM. Here the CDR3 reads CASTLGGTEAFF. The CDR3 bases are TGTGCCAGCACTCTAGGGGGCACTGAAGCTTTCTTT.

This clonotype was observed many times. The chain couples TRBV20-1 to TRBJ2-7; possibly TRBD1 or TRBD2 for D (5 bases each). The CDR3 totals 15 residues. Deletions cut 0 bases from V and 7 bases from J, with 19 bases between. Germline CDR1 DFQATT, CDR2 SNEGSKA (reference sequence). CDR3 protein: CSARDLVGDLREQYF. The CDR3 DNA reads as TGCAGTGCTAGAGATCTAGTGGGGGATTTGAGGGAGCAGTACTTC.

This clonotype was counted ten times or more. The chain carries TRBV24-1 and TRBJ2-5; D is perhaps TRBD2 (7 bases). The CDR3 covers 14 residues. In germline, CDR1 is KGHDR, CDR2 SFDVKD. The V and J ends lost 5 bases and 8 bases respectively, with 17 bases between them. CDR3 amino acids: CATSGGGGSDTQYF. The CDR3 region has the DNA TGTGCCACCAGTGGCGGCGGGGGCTCTGACACCCAGTACTTC.

This clonotype occurred many times. V and J are TRBV15 and TRBJ1-1; D is unresolved. Trimming left V 6 bases short and J 11 bases short, with 13 bases between. The germline V gene encodes CDR1 LNHNV and CDR2 YYDKDF (reference sequence). The CDR3 totals 11 residues. CDR3 sequence (DNA): TGTGCCACCAGATCGGGGAATGGGGCTTTCTTT. This translates into CATRSGNGAFF. The full variable domain, completed using reference TRBV15 and TRBJ1-1, is DAMVIQNPRYQVTQFGKPVTLSCSQTLNHNVMYWYQQKSSQAPKLLFHYYDKDFNNEADTPDNFQSRRPNTSFCFLDIRSPGLGDTAMYLCATRSGNGAFFGQGTRLTVV.

This clonotype has ten or more counts. This CDR3 reads CASSLGTANTGELFF. CDR3 sequence (DNA): TGTGCCAGCAGCTTAGGGACAGCGAACACCGGGGAGCTGTTTTTT. The chain recombines TRBV7-2 with TRBJ2-2, with D possibly matching TRBD1 (6 bases). Looked up from germline, CDR1 is SGHTA and CDR2 is FQGNSA. V lost 1 base to trimming and J lost 0 bases, with 6 bases between them. The CDR3 has 15 residues.

This clonotype was recorded many times. The V and J genes are TRBV15 and TRBJ2-2, with D hard to call. There are 13 residues in the CDR3. CDR1 is LNHNV, CDR2 YYDKDF, per germline (reference sequence). The V end was cut by 0 bases, the J end by 7 bases, with 6 bases between. The CDR3 nucleotides read TGTGCCACCAGCAGAGATCGTGTCGGGGAGCTGTTTTTT. Translating gives CATSRDRVGELFF.

This clonotype was detected many times. The gene calls are TRBV6-5 and TRBJ1-1; D remains ambiguous. The CDR3 is made up of 14 amino acids. CDR1 and CDR2 from the germline V gene are MNHEY and SVGAGI. Trimming left V 3 bases short and J 0 bases short, with 8 bases between. For the CDR3, the DNA is TGTGCCAGCAGTTATCTGGGAATGAACACTGAAGCTTTCTTT. Amino acids: CASSYLGMNTEAFF.

This clonotype was counted many times. The V call is TRBV5-1, the J call TRBJ2-5; no definite D call. This CDR3 has 13 residues. Germline CDR1 and CDR2: SGHRS and YFSETQ. Deletions cut 0 bases from V and 5 bases from J, with 8 bases between. Here the CDR3 DNA reads TGCGCCAGCAGCTTGGGGGGTTCCGAGACCCAGTACTTC. It yields the protein CASSLGGSETQYF.

This sequence joins TRBV23-1 and TRBJ2-7; 8 nucleotides align to TRBD2. TRBV23-1 is an open reading frame whose function is uncertain. The CDR3 is 16 residues long. V lost 0 bases, J lost 3 bases, and 7 bases stayed unmatched. Written as DNA, the CDR3 is TGCGCCAGCAGTCAATCGAGTCTAGCGGGCTGCTACGAGCAGTACTTC. Amino acids: CASSQSSLAGCYEQYF.

This clonotype was counted many times. The chain employs TRBV5-1 and TRBJ1-4; 8 nucleotides align to TRBD1. The CDR3 runs to 15 residues. Germline CDR1 reads SGHRS; CDR2 reads YFSETQ. With V trimmed by 4 bases and J by 4 bases, 6 bases remained unmatched. In DNA form, the CDR3 reads TGCGCCAGCAGCGACCGACAGGGGTATAATGAAAAACTGTTTTTT. Translating gives CASSDRQGYNEKLFF.

This clonotype appeared many times. The chain carries TRBV20-1 and TRBJ1-2; no clear D gene. The CDR3 has 13 amino acids. Germline V CDR1 and CDR2: DFQATT, SNEGSKA (reference sequence). V lost 6 bases, J lost 0 bases, and 11 bases lay in between. The CDR3 region is CSAHREANYGYTF. CDR3 in DNA: TGCAGTGCCCATAGGGAAGCTAACTATGGCTACACCTTC.

There are many counts of this clonotype. This chain joins TRBV28 and TRBJ2-7; D uncertain. The V end lost 2 bases, the J end lost 5 bases, and 10 bases lay between the germline ends. In germline, CDR1 is MDHEN, CDR2 SYDVKM. The CDR3 loop spans 13 amino acids. CDR3 residues: CASSLAGEDEQYV. The CDR3 bases are TGTGCCAGCAGTTTAGCAGGCGAGGACGAGCAGTACGTC.

This clonotype occurred many times. The missing conserved phenylalanine or tryptophan at the end of this CDR3 makes a read error likely. Because the CDR3's place on the DNA is in doubt, the DNA is left out and the CDR3 is given as listed by TCRdb. This rearrangement joins TRBV29-1 to TRBJ1-2; TRBD1 is taken as the D call from the table, unchecked against the DNA. The CDR3 is made up of 11 amino acids, end residues included. Germline CDR1 SQVTM, CDR2 ANQGSEA. The chain's CDR3 is CSVPGQGYGYT.

In its sample, this clonotype was seen many times. The chain recombines TRBV28 with TRBJ1-1, with 11 bases lining up with TRBD1. This CDR3 has 12 residues. Germline V gene lookup returns CDR1 MDHEN and CDR2 SYDVKM. J lost 11 bases, V lost 5 bases, and 4 bases had no gene match. The CDR3 bases are TGTGCCAGCAGTGGACAGGGGGCCGCGGCTTTCTTT. Protein product: CASSGQGAAAFF.

To note about this clonotype: This could be a read error, since a much larger clone is one nucleotide away. Here the CDR3 omits its conserved ending phenylalanine or tryptophan, so a read error is the likely source. This chain joins TRBV20-1 and TRBJ2-1; D call uncertain. CDR3 length: 11 amino acids. The germline V gene has CDR1 DFQATT and CDR2 SNEGSKA (reference sequence). V lost 6 bases, J lost 6 bases, and 9 bases lay in between. Written as DNA, the CDR3 is TGCAGTGCCCGAGGACGCAATGAGCAGTTCTCC. Its translation: CSARGRNEQFS.

This clonotype occurred many times. J is TRBJ2-1 and V is TRBV5-1; 11 bases match TRBD1. Germline CDR1 and CDR2: SGHRS and YFSETQ. Unmatched junction bases numbered 5, after V lost 6 bases and J lost 0 bases. CDR3 size: 16 residues. CDR3 sequence: CASTPGQGVSYNEQFF. The CDR3, as DNA: TGCGCCAGCACCCCGGGACAGGGGGTCTCCTACAATGAGCAGTTCTTC.

This clonotype was counted many times. The V and J genes are TRBV5-1 and TRBJ1-5; 7 bases match TRBD1. The CDR3 covers 15 residues. The germline V gene encodes CDR1 SGHRS and CDR2 YFSETQ. With 0 bases clipped from V and 1 base from J, the junction kept 1 base outside the gene matches. The CDR3 bases are TGCGCCAGCAGCTTGGCAGGGGGGAGCAATCAGCCCCAGCATTTT. This encodes CASSLAGGSNQPQHF.

This clonotype was seen at least ten times. The rearrangement uses TRBV12-3 or TRBV12-4 and TRBJ1-3, with 9 bases matching TRBD1. The CDR3 runs 20 residues. V was pared by 5 bases and J by 4 bases, with 21 bases of the junction left unmatched. CDR3 region: CASSPVVGTGTNLAGNTIYF. The CDR3 DNA sequence: TGTGCCAGCAGTCCCGTTGTAGGGACAGGGACCAATCTGGCGGGAAACACCATATATTTT.

This clonotype was found many times. The J gene is TRBJ2-1, the V gene TRBV5-1; perhaps D is TRBD1 or TRBD2 (5 bases each). This CDR3 region has 11 residues. The V end lost 9 bases, the J end lost 10 bases, and 14 bases lay between the germline ends. Germline CDR1 and CDR2: SGHRS and YFSETQ. The CDR3 loop reads CATAGGGEQFF. In DNA, the CDR3 is TGCGCCACCGCAGGTGGGGGAGAGCAGTTCTTC.

This clonotype was counted many times. The V call is TRBV12-3 or TRBV12-4, the J call TRBJ2-6; 8 bases map to TRBD1. After removal of 6 bases from V and 0 bases from J, the junction contained 4 bases not matched to a gene. This CDR3 is 16 amino acids long. CDR3 bases: TGTGCCAGCAGGCGACAGGGGTTCTCTGGGGCCAACGTCCTGACTTTC. Its protein is CASRRQGFSGANVLTF.

This clonotype was observed many times. This chain links TRBV25-1 with TRBJ2-7; TRBD1 might be the D (6 bases). Germline assignment: CDR1 MGHDK and CDR2 SYGVNS. The V and J ends lost 5 bases and 4 bases respectively, with 15 bases between them. The CDR3 loop spans 14 amino acids. The CDR3 DNA sequence: TGTGCCAGCAGTTTTTCCCCCAGGGGTTACGAGCAGTACTTC. It specifies CASSFSPRGYEQYF.